Presented here are 3 T cell receptor beta chains from one specimen sequenced in a study of cytomegalovirus exposure and HLA in healthy donors. PCR employed 60 Vbeta and 13 Jbeta primers. Measured with immunoSEQ multiplex PCR; TCRdb has only the in-frame clones, and not every one. Among about 130,000 clones listed, around four fifths were seen once. Sequencing was carried out using PBMCs. The receptors shown here come from a boy aged 5-17 years in good health and CMV-seronegative.

This clone has a single count. This chain connects TRBV27 to TRBJ1-2; the D gene is possibly TRBD1 (5 bases). The CDR3 runs to 13 residues. CDR1 is MNHEY and CDR2 is SMNVEV in the germline V gene (reference sequence). Trimming took 4 bases from V and 8 from J, leaving 14 bases between them. The CDR3 region is CASSYAQGLGYTF. CDR3 nucleotides: TGTGCCAGCAGTTATGCGCAGGGCCTGGGCTACACCTTC.

This chain connects TRBV5-6 to TRBJ1-2; D is uncertain. The CDR3 covers 14 residues. Germline loops: CDR1 SGHDT, CDR2 YYEEEE. The V and J ends lost 0 bases and 5 bases respectively, with 11 bases between them. In DNA form, the CDR3 reads TGTGCCAGCAGCTTGGTCGCGGGATTGTATGGCTACACCTTC. It codes for CASSLVAGLYGYTF.

The genes are TRBV12-5 and TRBJ2-7; TRBD1 aligns across 12 bases. Losses at the gene ends were 5 bases for V and 5 bases for J; bases not matched to a gene: 10. The germline gives CDR1 LGHNT, CDR2 FRNRAP. The CDR3 is 16 residues long. The CDR3 here is CASGPPPGTGGHEQYF. In DNA form, the CDR3 reads TGTGCTAGTGGTCCCCCCCCCGGGACAGGGGGCCACGAGCAGTACTTC.